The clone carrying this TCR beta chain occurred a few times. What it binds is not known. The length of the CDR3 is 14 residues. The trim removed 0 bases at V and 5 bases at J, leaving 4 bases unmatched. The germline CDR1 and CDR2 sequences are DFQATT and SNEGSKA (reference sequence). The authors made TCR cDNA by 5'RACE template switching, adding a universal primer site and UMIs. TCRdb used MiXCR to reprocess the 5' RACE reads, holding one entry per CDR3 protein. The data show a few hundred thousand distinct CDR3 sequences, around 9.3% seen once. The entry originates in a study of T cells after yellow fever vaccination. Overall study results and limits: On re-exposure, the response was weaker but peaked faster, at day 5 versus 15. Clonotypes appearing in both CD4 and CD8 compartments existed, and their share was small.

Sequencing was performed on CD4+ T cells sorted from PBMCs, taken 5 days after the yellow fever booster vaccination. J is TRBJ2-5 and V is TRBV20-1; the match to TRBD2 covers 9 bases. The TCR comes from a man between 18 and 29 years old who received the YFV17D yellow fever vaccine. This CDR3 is CSARDMRGGETQYF. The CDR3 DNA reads TGCAGTGCTAGAGATATGCGGGGGGGCGAGACCCAGTACTTC.